Listed below are T cell receptor beta chains from one sample, sequenced in a study of T cell changes during pregnancy in multiple sclerosis. Assay: immunoSEQ multiplex PCR; the TCRdb copy retains only in-frame clones and omits some. This sample has around 68,000 clones; just over 90% occur once, and the top ten carry 1.5%. Specimen: peripheral blood, collected in the third trimester of pregnancy. The receptors come from a female donor with multiple sclerosis, enrolled in a pregnancy study. Both conserved end residues are part of each CDR3. Fields, in order: J gene, V gene, CDR3 protein.

>TRBJ1-5|TRBV10-2
CASSDTGVQHF
>TRBJ1-4|TRBV7-9
CASSSDANWGGEKLFF
>TRBJ2-7|TRBV10-3
CAVQTGEPPYEQYF
>TRBJ2-5|TRBV10-2
CASRGQGIQETQYF
>TRBJ1-6|TRBV28
CASRRTGILGNSPLHF
>TRBJ2-7|TRBV11-3
CASSIGGGEQYF
>TRBJ2-3|TRBV30
CAWSVRDRDTQYF
>TRBJ1-3|TRBV4-3
CASSQDGIDRAGNTIYF
>TRBJ1-1|TRBV5-1
CASSMGLWNTEAFF
>TRBJ2-5|TRBV7-2
CASSFEPTPKYF
>TRBJ2-1|TRBV11-2
CASSSPGGGGYNEQFF
>TRBJ2-5|TRBV27
CASSSPEGTQYF
>TRBJ2-2|TRBV7-9
CASSSPLANTGELFF
>TRBJ2-7|TRBV7-3
CASSLQVASGIHEQYF
>TRBJ2-3|TRBV10-3
CAIWRVGTDTQYF
>TRBJ1-5|TRBV12-2
CASRPQDRGNQPQHF
>TRBJ2-7|TRBV11-2
CASSYGQGGYEQYF
>TRBJ2-1|TRBV5-8
CASSWAGTSDYNEQFF
>TRBJ2-3|TRBV30
CAWAGGGDTQYF
>TRBJ2-5|TRBV15
CATSRDHGEETQYF
>TRBJ2-5|TRBV5-1
CASSLAQVQETQYF
>TRBJ1-2|TRBV4-3
CASSQQRSQKNYGYTF
>TRBJ2-5|TRBV7-2
CASSRNLGEETQYF
>TRBJ2-1|TRBV5-5
CASSLALVGEQFF
>TRBJ2-2|TRBV28
CASSLVGVDPRGPTGELFF
>TRBJ2-6|TRBV7-3
CASSPQGGSGANVLTF
>TRBJ1-1|TRBV5-1
CASSSESTENTEAFF
>TRBJ2-7|TRBV7-8
CASSLDGWGPDGSYEQYF
>TRBJ2-2|TRBV7-7
CASSLETDGELFF
>TRBJ2-2|TRBV5-1
CASSIGLAGGPAGELFF
>TRBJ2-2|TRBV5-1
CASSLDHSTGELFF
>TRBJ2-5|TRBV5-6
CASSPGLGRETQYF
>TRBJ1-5|TRBV6-5
CASRSVEGDQPQHF
>TRBJ1-1|TRBV2
CASSLRQLNTEAFF
>TRBJ1-2|TRBV30
CAWSTGTGGGYTF
>TRBJ2-7|TRBV2
CASGGQGARYEQYF